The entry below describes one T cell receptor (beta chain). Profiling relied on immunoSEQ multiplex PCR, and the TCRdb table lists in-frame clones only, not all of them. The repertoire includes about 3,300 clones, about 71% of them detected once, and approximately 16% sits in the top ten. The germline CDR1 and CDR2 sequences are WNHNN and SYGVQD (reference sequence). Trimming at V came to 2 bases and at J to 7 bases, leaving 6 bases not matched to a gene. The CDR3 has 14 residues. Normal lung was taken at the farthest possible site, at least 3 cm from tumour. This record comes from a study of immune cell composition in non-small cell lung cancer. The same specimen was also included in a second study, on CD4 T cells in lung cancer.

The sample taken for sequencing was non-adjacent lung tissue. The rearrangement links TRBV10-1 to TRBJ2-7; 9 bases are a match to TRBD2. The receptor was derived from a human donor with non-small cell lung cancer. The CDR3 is CASSEGLAIGEQYF. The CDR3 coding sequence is TGCGCCAGCAGTGAGGGACTAGCGATCGGTGAGCAGTACTTC.